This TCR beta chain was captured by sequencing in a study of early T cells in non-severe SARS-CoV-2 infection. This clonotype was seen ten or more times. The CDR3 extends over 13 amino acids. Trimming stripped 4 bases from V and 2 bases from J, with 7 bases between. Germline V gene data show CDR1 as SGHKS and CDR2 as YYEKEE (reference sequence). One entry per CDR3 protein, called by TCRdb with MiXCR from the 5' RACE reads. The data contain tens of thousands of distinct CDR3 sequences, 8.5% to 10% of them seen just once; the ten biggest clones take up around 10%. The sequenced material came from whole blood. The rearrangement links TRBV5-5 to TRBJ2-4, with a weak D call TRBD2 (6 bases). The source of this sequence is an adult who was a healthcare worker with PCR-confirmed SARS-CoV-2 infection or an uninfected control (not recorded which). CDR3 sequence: CASSGTSKNIQYF. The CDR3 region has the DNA TGTGCCAGCAGCGGGACTTCCAAAAACATTCAGTACTTC. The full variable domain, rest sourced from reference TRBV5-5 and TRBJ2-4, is DAGVTQSPTHLIKTRGQQVTLRCSPISGHKSVSWYQQVLGQGPQFIFQYYEKEERGRGNFPDRFSARQFPNYSSELNVNALLLGDSALYLCASSGTSKNIQYFGAGTRLSVL.